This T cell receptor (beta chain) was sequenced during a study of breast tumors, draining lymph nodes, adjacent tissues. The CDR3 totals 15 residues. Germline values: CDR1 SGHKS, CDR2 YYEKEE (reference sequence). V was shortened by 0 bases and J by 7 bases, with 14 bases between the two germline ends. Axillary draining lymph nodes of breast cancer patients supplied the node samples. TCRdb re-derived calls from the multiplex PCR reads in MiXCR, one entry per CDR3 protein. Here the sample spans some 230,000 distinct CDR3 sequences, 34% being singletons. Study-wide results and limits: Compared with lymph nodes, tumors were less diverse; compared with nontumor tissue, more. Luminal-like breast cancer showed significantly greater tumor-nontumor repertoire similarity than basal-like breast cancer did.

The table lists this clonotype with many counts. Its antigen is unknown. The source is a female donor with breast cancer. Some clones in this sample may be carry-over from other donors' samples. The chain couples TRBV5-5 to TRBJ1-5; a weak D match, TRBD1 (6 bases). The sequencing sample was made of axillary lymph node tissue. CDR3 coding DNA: TGTGCCAGCAGCTTGGAGTACGGGGGCGGGCAGCCCCAGCATTTT. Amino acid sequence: CASSLEYGGGQPQHF.